In its sample, the clone carrying this T cell receptor beta chain was seen many times. This entry comes from a study of T cells in Graves' hyperthyroidism and ophthalmopathy. Study-level background: Before treatment of any kind, peripheral blood was taken at initial diagnosis.

Template material for amplifying TCR beta CDR3 regions consisted of RNA transcripts. Primed by the HTBI set, a first-round RT-PCR was run on the TCR CDR3. One entry per CDR3 protein, called by TCRdb with MiXCR from the multiplex PCR reads. The sample shows some 550,000 distinct CDR3 sequences, around 20% of them seen only once. V was pared by 1 base and J by 6 bases, with 15 bases between. This CDR3 has 15 amino acids. Germline loops: CDR1 LGHDT, CDR2 YNNKEL (reference sequence). The clonotype originates from a man between 18 and 35 years old with Graves' hyperthyroidism. The chain carries TRBV3-1 and TRBJ2-5; tentatively, D is TRBD2 (5 bases). The sample taken for sequencing was blood. CDR3 DNA sequence: TGTGCCAGCAGCCAAGGTGGGCAGGACGGGAAGACCCAGTACTTC. Translated, it gives CASSQGGQDGKTQYF.